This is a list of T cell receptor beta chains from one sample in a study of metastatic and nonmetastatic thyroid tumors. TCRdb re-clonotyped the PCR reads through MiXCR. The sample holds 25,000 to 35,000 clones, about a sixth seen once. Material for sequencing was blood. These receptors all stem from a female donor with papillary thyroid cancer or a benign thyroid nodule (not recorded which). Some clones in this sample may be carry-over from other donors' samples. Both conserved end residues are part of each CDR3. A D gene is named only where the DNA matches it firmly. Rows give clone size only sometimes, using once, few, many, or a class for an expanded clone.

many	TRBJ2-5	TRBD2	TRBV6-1	CASSEMWLAGQETQYF	TGTGCCAGCAGTGAAATGTGGCTAGCGGGACAAGAGACCCAGTACTTC
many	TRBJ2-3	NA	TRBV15	CATSRGVAADTQYF	TGTGCCACCAGCAGAGGGGTGGCCGCAGATACGCAGTATTTT
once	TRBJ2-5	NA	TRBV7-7	CASSLDSQETQYF	TGTGCTAGCAGCTTGGACTCGCAAGAGACCCAGTACTTC
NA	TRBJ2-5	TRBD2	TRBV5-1	CASSNGLAGGSETQYF	TGCGCCAGCAGCAATGGACTAGCAGGAGGGTCGGAGACCCAGTACTTC
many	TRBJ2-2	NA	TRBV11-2	CASSLDSGYTGELFF	TGTGCCAGCAGCTTAGATAGCGGATATACCGGGGAGCTGTTTTTT
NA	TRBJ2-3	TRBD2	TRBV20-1	CSAKRLGTTTKTDTQYF	TGCAGTGCTAAAAGACTCGGGACTACGACAAAGACAGATACGCAGTATTTT
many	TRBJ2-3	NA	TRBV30	CAWSVQGGVHTDTQYF	TGTGCCTGGAGTGTACAAGGGGGGGTACACACAGATACGCAGTATTTT
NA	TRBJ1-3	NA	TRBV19	CASSILVGPGNTIYF	TGTGCCAGTAGTATATTGGTCGGCCCTGGAAACACCATATATTTT
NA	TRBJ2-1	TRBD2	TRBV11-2	CASSLLVGRGNEQFF	TGTGCCAGCAGCTTATTGGTCGGGAGGGGGAATGAGCAGTTCTTC
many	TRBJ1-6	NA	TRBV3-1	CASSQDWGGPLHF	TGTGCCAGCAGCCAAGATTGGGGCGGCCCCCTCCACTTT
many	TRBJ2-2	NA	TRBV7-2	CASTRVGAGELFF	TGTGCCAGCACTCGCGTCGGGGCCGGGGAGCTGTTTTTT
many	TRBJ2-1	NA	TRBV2	CASTGQRVYNEQFF	TGTGCCAGCACGGGACAGCGGGTCTACAATGAGCAGTTCTTC
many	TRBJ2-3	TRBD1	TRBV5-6	CASSLGTGGPDTQYF	TGTGCCAGCAGCTTGGGGACAGGGGGCCCAGATACGCAGTATTTT
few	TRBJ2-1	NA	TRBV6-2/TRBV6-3	CASNTNGGYEQFF	TGTGCCAGCAACACTAACGGGGGTTATGAGCAGTTCTTC
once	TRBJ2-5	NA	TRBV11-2	CASSRDILETQYF	TGTGCCAGCAGCCGGGACATACTAGAGACCCAGTACTTC
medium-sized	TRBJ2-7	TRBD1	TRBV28	CASRDRGINYEQYF	TGTGCCAGCAGGGACAGGGGGATTAACTACGAGCAGTACTTC
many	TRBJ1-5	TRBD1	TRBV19	CASKGQGAEQPQHF	TGTGCCAGTAAAGGACAGGGGGCGGAACAGCCCCAGCATTTT
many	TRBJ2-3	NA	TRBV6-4	CASSESTTDTQYF	TGTGCCAGCAGTGAGAGTACCACAGATACGCAGTATTTT
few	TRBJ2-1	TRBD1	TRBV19	CTSRPGTGVNEQFF	TGTACCAGTAGACCAGGGACAGGGGTCAATGAGCAGTTCTTC
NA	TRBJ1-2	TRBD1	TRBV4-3	CARSKDRDRFNLF	TGCGCCAGAAGCAAAGACAGGGACAGGTTCAACTTGTTC
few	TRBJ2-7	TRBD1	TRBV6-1	CASSDPGQWLYEQYF	TGTGCCAGCAGTGACCCGGGACAGTGGCTCTACGAGCAGTACTTC
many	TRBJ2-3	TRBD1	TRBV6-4	CASTETGGGGDTQYF	TGTGCCAGCACCGAAACAGGGGGCGGTGGAGATACGCAGTATTTT
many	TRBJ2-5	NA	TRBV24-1	CATSDLKAGNFQETQYF	TGTGCCACCAGTGATTTGAAGGCAGGGAATTTCCAAGAGACCCAGTACTTC
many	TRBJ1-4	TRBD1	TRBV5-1	CASTLEGGPNEKLFF	TGCGCCAGCACTCTCGAAGGGGGCCCCAATGAAAAACTGTTTTTT
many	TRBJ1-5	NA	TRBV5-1	CASSLEGVGNQPQHF	TGCGCCAGCAGCTTGGAGGGGGTCGGGAATCAGCCCCAGCATTTT
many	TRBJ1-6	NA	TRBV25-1	CASSEGAVGGETLHF	TGTGCCAGCAGTGAAGGGGCGGTGGGGGGCGAAACCCTCCACTTT
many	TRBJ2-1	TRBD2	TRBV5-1	CASSLESGGGAVRRNEQFF	TGCGCCAGCAGCTTGGAGTCGGGCGGGGGGGCCGTCAGAAGGAATGAGCAGTTCTTC
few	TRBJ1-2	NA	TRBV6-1	CASSRLGATANYGYTF	TGTGCCAGCAGCCGGCTAGGAGCAACCGCTAACTATGGCTACACCTTC
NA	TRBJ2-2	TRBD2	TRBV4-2	CASSQVGGRARTGELFF	TGTGCCAGCAGCCAAGTTGGCGGGAGGGCGAGAACCGGGGAGCTGTTTTTT
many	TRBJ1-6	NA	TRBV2	CASTDRQGSPLHF	TGTGCCAGCACTGACAGGCAAGGCTCACCCCTCCACTTT
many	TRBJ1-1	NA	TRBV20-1	CSASERGTGTEAFF	TGCAGTGCTAGCGAAAGGGGGACCGGGACTGAAGCTTTCTTT
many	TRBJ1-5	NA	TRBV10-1	CASSGSVGQPQHF	TGCGCCAGCAGTGGATCTGTCGGACAGCCCCAGCATTTT
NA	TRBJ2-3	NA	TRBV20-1	CSARTQGLREQYF	TGCAGTGCTCGCACTCAGGGGTTGCGCGAGCAGTATTTT
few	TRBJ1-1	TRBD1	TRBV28	CASSTPGQGTNGTEAFF	TGTGCCAGCAGTACGCCGGGACAGGGGACGAATGGCACTGAAGCTTTCTTT
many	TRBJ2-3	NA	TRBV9	CASSVATGYTDTQYF	TGTGCCAGCAGCGTAGCGACAGGATACACAGATACGCAGTATTTT
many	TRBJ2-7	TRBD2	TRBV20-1	CSARTSGPAEQYF	TGCAGTGCTCGGACTAGCGGGCCAGCCGAGCAGTACTTC
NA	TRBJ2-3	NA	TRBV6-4	CASSDSICTDTQYF	TGTGCCAGCAGTGACTCTATCTGCACAGATACGCAGTATTTT
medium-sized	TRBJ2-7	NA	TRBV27	CASGWYEQYF	TGTGCCAGCGGTTGGTACGAGCAGTACTTC
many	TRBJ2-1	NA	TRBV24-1	CATSDYNPGIRDEQFF	TGTGCCACCAGTGACTACAATCCCGGGATACGGGATGAGCAGTTCTTC
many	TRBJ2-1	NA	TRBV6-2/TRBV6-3	CASRDYRRGGNEQFF	TGTGCCAGCAGGGACTACCGTAGAGGGGGCAATGAGCAGTTCTTC
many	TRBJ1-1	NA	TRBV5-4	CASSLVRDTEAFF	TGTGCCAGCAGCTTGGTCAGAGACACTGAAGCTTTCTTT
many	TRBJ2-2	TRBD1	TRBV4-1	CASSDRVRYTGELFF	TGCGCCAGCAGCGACAGGGTTCGTTACACCGGGGAGCTGTTTTTT
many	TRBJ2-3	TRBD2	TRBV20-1	CSAGTSGRTDTQYF	TGCAGTGCTGGGACTAGCGGGAGGACAGATACGCAGTATTTT
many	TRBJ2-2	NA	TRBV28	CASSSPSGTGELFF	TGTGCCAGCAGTTCACCCAGTGGGACCGGGGAGCTGTTTTTT
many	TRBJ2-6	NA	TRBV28	CASTRGYEDAGANVLTF	TGTGCCAGCACTCGCGGATATGAGGATGCTGGGGCCAACGTCCTGACTTTC
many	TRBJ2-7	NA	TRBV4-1	CASSQVNFVGPTYEQYF	TGCGCCAGCAGCCAAGTCAATTTTGTGGGTCCTACCTACGAGCAGTACTTC
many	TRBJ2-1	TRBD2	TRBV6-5	CASSYRGLAPNEQFF	TGTGCCAGCAGTTACCGGGGACTAGCCCCCAATGAGCAGTTCTTC
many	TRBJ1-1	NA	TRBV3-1	CASSPPGAGDGIEAFF	TGTGCCAGCAGCCCCCCTGGGGCGGGGGACGGGATTGAAGCTTTCTTT
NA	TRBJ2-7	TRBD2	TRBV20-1	CSAPPRTRSEQYF	TGCAGTGCCCCCCCCCGGACTAGATCCGAGCAGTACTTC
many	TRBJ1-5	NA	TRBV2	CASREGRSQPQHF	TGTGCCAGCAGAGAGGGGAGGAGTCAGCCCCAGCATTTT
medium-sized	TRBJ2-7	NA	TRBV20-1	CSASGSTVKPYEQYF	TGCAGTGCTAGCGGCAGTACGGTAAAACCCTACGAGCAGTACTTC